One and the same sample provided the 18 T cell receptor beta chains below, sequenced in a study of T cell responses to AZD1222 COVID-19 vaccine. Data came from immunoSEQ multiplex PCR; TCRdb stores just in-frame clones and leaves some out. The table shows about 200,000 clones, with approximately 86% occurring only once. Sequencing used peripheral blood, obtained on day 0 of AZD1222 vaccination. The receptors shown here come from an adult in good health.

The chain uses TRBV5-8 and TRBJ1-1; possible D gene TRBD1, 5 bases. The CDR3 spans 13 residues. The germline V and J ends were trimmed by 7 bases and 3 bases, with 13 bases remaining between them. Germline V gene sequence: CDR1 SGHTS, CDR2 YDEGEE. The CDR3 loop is CASLWGRDTEAFF. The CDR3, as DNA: TGTGCCAGCCTGTGGGGACGGGACACTGAAGCTTTCTTT.

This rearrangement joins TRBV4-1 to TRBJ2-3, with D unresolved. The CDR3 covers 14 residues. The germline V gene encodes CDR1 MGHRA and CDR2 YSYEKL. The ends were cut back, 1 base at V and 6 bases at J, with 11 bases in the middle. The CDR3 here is CASSQGVSGDTQYF. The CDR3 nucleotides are TGCGCCAGCAGCCAAGGGGTTAGTGGGGATACGCAGTATTTT.

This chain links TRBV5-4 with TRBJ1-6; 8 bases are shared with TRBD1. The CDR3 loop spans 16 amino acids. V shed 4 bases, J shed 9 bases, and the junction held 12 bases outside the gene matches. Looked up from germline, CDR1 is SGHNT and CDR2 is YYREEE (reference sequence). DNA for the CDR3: TGTGCCAGCAGCCCAGCGGACAGGGCTTCCGTTTCACCCCTCCACTTT. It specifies CASSPADRASVSPLHF.

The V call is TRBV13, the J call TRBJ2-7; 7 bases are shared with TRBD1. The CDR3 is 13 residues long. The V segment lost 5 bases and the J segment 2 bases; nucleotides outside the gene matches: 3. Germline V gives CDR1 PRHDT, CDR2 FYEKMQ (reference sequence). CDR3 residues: CASSGGQAYEQYF. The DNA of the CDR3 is TGTGCCAGCAGCGGCGGACAGGCCTACGAGCAGTACTTC.

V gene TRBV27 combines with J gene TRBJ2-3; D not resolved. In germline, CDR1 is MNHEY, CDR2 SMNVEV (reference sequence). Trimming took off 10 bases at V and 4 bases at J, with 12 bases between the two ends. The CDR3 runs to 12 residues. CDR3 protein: CANPRRADTQYF. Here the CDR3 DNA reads TGTGCCAACCCGAGGCGTGCAGATACGCAGTATTTT.

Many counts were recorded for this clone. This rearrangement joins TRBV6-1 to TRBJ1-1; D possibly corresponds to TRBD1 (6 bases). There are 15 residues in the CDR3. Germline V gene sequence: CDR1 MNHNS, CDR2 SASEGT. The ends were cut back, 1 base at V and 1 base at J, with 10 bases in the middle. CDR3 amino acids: CASSEEGGKNTEAFF. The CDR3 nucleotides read TGTGCCAGCAGTGAAGAGGGGGGGAAGAACACTGAAGCTTTCTTT.

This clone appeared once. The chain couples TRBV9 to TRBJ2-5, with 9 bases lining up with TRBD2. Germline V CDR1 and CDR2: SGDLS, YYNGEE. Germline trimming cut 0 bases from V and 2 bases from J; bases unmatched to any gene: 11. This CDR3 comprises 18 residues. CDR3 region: CASSVEGGGAFYQETQYF. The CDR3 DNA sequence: TGTGCCAGCAGCGTAGAGGGCGGGGGGGCCTTTTATCAAGAGACCCAGTACTTC.

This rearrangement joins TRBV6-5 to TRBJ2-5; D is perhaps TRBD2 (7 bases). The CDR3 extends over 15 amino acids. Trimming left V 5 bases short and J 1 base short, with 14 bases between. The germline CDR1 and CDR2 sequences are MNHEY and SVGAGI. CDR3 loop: CASSRGAWGQETQYF. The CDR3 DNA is TGTGCCAGCAGTCGGGGGGCCTGGGGCCAAGAGACCCAGTACTTC.

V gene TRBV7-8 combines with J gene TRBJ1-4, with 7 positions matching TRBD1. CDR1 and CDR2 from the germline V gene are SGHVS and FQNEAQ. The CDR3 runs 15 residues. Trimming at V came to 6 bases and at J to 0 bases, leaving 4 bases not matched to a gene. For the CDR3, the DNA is TGTGCCAGCAGAACAACAGGGGCAACTAATGAAAAACTGTTTTTT. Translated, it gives CASRTTGATNEKLFF.

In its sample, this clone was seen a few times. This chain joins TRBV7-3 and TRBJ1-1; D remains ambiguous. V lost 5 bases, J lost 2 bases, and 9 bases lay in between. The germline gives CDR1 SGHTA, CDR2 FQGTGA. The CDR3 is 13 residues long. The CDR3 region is CASSVNTNTEAFF. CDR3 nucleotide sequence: TGTGCCAGCAGCGTAAACACAAACACTGAAGCTTTCTTT.

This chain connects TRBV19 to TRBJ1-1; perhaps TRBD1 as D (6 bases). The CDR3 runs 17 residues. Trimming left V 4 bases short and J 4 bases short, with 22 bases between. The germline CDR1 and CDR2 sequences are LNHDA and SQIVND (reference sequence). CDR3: CASSTLTGLGVSTEAFF. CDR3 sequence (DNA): TGTGCCAGTAGTACCCTAACAGGGCTAGGGGTGAGCACTGAAGCTTTCTTT.

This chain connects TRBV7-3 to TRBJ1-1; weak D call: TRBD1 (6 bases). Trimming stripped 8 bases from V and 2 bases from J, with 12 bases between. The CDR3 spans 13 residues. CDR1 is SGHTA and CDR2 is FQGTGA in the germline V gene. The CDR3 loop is CASEGQPNTEAFF. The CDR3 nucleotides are TGTGCCAGCGAAGGACAGCCAAACACTGAAGCTTTCTTT.

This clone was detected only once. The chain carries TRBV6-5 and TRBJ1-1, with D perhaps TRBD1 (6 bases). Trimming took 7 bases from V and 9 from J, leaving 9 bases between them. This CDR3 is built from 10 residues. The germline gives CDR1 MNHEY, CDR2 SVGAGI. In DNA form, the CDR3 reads TGTGCCAGCATACAGGGACAAGCTTTCTTT. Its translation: CASIQGQAFF.

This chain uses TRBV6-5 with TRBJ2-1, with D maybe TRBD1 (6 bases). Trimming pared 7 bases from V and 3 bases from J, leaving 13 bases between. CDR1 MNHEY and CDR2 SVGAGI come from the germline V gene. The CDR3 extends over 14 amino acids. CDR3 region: CASKLQGHYNEQFF. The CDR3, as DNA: TGTGCCAGCAAGTTACAGGGACACTACAATGAGCAGTTCTTC.

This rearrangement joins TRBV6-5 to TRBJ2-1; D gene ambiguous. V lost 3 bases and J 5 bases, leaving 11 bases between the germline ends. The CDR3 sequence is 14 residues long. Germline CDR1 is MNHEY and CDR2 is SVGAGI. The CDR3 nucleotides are TGTGCCAGCAGTTATACGGGCCGAGACAATGAGCAGTTCTTC. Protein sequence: CASSYTGRDNEQFF.

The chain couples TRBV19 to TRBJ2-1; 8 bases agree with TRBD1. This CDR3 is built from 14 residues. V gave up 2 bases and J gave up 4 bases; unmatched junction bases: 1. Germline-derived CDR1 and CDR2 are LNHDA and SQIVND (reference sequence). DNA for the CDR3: TGTGCCAGTAGTATAAGACAGGGGTACAATGAGCAGTTCTTC. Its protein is CASSIRQGYNEQFF.

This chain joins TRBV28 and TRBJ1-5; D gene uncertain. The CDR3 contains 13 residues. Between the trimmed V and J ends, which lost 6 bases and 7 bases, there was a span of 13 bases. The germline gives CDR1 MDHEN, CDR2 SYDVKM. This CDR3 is CASRADRLQPQHF. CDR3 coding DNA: TGTGCCAGCAGGGCGGACCGCCTCCAGCCCCAGCATTTT.

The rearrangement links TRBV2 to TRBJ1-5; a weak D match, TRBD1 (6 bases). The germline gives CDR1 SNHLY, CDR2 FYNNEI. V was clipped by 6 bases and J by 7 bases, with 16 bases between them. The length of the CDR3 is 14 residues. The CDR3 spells CASRATGYRQPQHF. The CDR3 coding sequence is TGTGCCAGCAGGGCCACAGGGTATCGGCAGCCCCAGCATTTT. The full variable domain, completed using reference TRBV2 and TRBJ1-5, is EPEVTQTPSHQVTQMGQEVILRCVPISNHLYFYWYRQILGQKVEFLVSFYNNEISEKSEIFDDQFSVERPDGSNFTLKIRSTKLEDSAMYFCASRATGYRQPQHFGDGTRLSIL.